The 2 T cell receptor beta chains below come from one sample, sequenced in a study of shared clonotypes between healthy human individuals. The repertoire was sequenced with immunoSEQ multiplex PCR; TCRdb's copy has only in-frame clones and lacks some. The sample records 550,000 to 800,000 clones, approximately 79% being singletons. Sequencing was performed on memory CD4+ T cells sorted from blood. As for subset: CD45RA-negative fraction. The origin of the receptors is a woman aged 25 to 45 in good health.

The V and J genes are TRBV9 and TRBJ2-3; TRBD2 might be the D (6 bases). V was trimmed by 2 bases and J by 0 bases, leaving 13 bases between them. Germline V gene sequence: CDR1 SGDLS, CDR2 YYNGEE. The CDR3 is 16 residues long. The CDR3, as DNA: TGTGCCAGCAGCGTTATGGGGGGACTTAGCACAGATACGCAGTATTTT. It translates to CASSVMGGLSTDTQYF.

The chain links TRBV27 to TRBJ2-7, with unresolved D. Trimming cost V 2 bases and J 2 bases, with 7 bases left between them. In germline, CDR1 is MNHEY, CDR2 SMNVEV (reference sequence). The CDR3 totals 13 residues. The CDR3 coding sequence is TGTGCCAGCAGTTTAAAGAAGACCTACGAGCAGTACTTC. Translated, it gives CASSLKKTYEQYF.